The 28 T cell receptor beta chains below all came from one sample that was sequenced in a study of blood T cell repertoires in COVID-19. Data came from immunoSEQ multiplex PCR; TCRdb stores just in-frame clones and leaves some out. The table records about 190,000 clones, roughly 80% of them present only once. Sequenced: peripheral blood. These receptors originate from a man in his forties or fifties who had recovered from COVID-19.

This sequence joins TRBV7-3 and TRBJ1-4, with TRBD1 matching 8 bases. Per the germline V gene, CDR1 is SGHTA and CDR2 is FQGTGA. Trimming took 5 bases from V and 7 from J; bases not matched to a gene: 9. This CDR3 spans 15 amino acids. CDR3 loop: CASSPLGRGPEKLFF. The CDR3 bases are TGTGCCAGCAGCCCGCTGGGCAGGGGGCCTGAAAAACTGTTTTTT.

The chain recombines TRBV28 with TRBJ1-3, with D possibly being TRBD1 (6 bases). The CDR3 has 15 residues. V dropped 8 bases and J dropped 0 bases, with 14 bases sitting between them. CDR1 MDHEN and CDR2 SYDVKM come from the germline V gene. CDR3 residues: CASRGGRASGNTIYF. CDR3 nucleotides: TGTGCCAGCCGGGGGGGCAGAGCCTCTGGAAACACCATATATTTT.

The DNA of the CDR3 is TGTGCCAGCAGCCGGGCGGTCAGGGTTCCTAACACTGAAGCTTTCTTT. This codes for CASSRAVRVPNTEAFF. The V call is TRBV5-6, the J call TRBJ1-1; the D gene is possibly TRBD1 (5 bases). V lost 4 bases and J lost 2, with 18 bases in between. The CDR3 is 16 residues long. Germline V CDR1 and CDR2: SGHDT, YYEEEE.

The chain links TRBV5-6 to TRBJ2-2, with 8 bases fitting TRBD1. The V segment lost 2 bases and the J segment 14 bases; nucleotides outside the gene matches: 11. Germline lookup yields CDR1 SGHDT and CDR2 YYEEEE. The CDR3 consists of 14 residues. The CDR3, as DNA: TGTGCCAGCAGCTTTTTATCAGGGGGCAATATTCTGTTTTTT. Its protein product is CASSFLSGGNILFF. Together with reference TRBV5-6 and TRBJ2-2, the CDR3 gives the full variable domain: DAGVTQSPTHLIKTRGQQVTLRCSPKSGHDTVSWYQQALGQGPQFIFQYYEEEERQRGNFPDRFSGHQFPNYSSELNVNALLLGDSALYLCASSFLSGGNILFFGEGSRLTVL.

The J gene is TRBJ2-1, the V gene TRBV11-2; 8 bases are shared with TRBD2. Germline CDR1 and CDR2: SGHAT and FQNNGV. The junction had 7 bases not matched to a gene; V was cut back by 3 bases and J by 6 bases. The CDR3 totals 15 residues. The CDR3, as DNA: TGTGCCAGCAGCTTTCGGGGACTAGGGGTCAATGAGCAGTTCTTC. Its translation: CASSFRGLGVNEQFF. Together with reference TRBV11-2 and TRBJ2-1, the CDR3 gives the full variable domain: EAGVAQSPRYKIIEKRQSVAFWCNPISGHATLYWYQQILGQGPKLLIQFQNNGVVDDSQLPKDRFSAERLKGVDSTLKIQPAKLEDSAVYLCASSFRGLGVNEQFFGPGTRLTVL.

V usage is TRBV6-5 and J usage is TRBJ2-2; D ambiguous. The germline V and J ends were trimmed by 2 bases and 2 bases, with 6 bases remaining between them. This CDR3 is 14 amino acids long. The germline V gene encodes CDR1 MNHEY and CDR2 SVGAGI. This chain's CDR3 is CASSYGPNTGELFF. CDR3 nucleotide sequence: TGTGCCAGCAGTTACGGGCCTAACACCGGGGAGCTGTTTTTT.

This clone was found once. The CDR3 sequence is CASSQTRQANEQFF. The DNA of the CDR3 is TGTGCCAGCAGCCAGACAAGACAGGCCAATGAGCAGTTCTTC. This sequence joins TRBV4-2 and TRBJ2-1; D perhaps matches TRBD1 (6 bases). Germline V gives CDR1 LGHNA, CDR2 YNFKEQ. V lost 3 bases, J lost 6 bases, and 12 bases lay in between. This CDR3 comprises 14 residues.

J is TRBJ1-1 and V is TRBV11-2; D possibly corresponds to TRBD1 (5 bases). Germline V CDR1 and CDR2: SGHAT, FQNNGV. Trimming removed 0 bases from V and 1 base from J, with 24 bases in between. This CDR3 contains 20 residues. Here the CDR3 reads CASSLDGSQGGIRRNTEAFF. DNA for the CDR3: TGTGCCAGCAGCTTAGATGGAAGTCAGGGTGGGATAAGGAGGAACACTGAAGCTTTCTTT.

The table lists this clone with a count of one. The chain carries TRBV27 and TRBJ2-1, with 7 nucleotides matching TRBD2. Germline-derived CDR1 and CDR2 are MNHEY and SMNVEV (reference sequence). The CDR3 consists of 15 residues. With V trimmed by 3 bases and J by 6 bases, 8 bases remained unmatched. CDR3 nucleotide sequence: TGTGCCAGCAGTTTGGGGTCGGGAGGTAGCAATGAGCAGTTCTTC. Protein sequence: CASSLGSGGSNEQFF.

In its sample, this clone was seen once. V gene TRBV7-3 combines with J gene TRBJ2-2; TRBD2 aligns across 9 bases. The V gene end was trimmed by 5 bases and the J gene end by 8 bases; junction bases not matched to a gene: 9. From germline, CDR1 is SGHTA and CDR2 FQGTGA. The CDR3 contains 15 residues. The DNA for the CDR3 is TGTGCCAGCAGCGACCAAATCGGACTAGCGGGGGAGCTGTTTTTT. Its translation is CASSDQIGLAGELFF.

CDR3 DNA sequence: TGCGCCAGCAGTCAGCGGGAGGGCGGGACCCAGTACTTC. Its translation is CASSQREGGTQYF. The chain recombines TRBV4-3 with TRBJ2-5; TRBD2 matches 10 bases. The CDR3 loop spans 13 amino acids. Trimming removed 6 bases from V and 7 bases from J; junction bases left unmatched: 5. Germline assignment: CDR1 LGHNA and CDR2 YSLEER.

The chain combines TRBV4-2 with TRBJ1-1, with 9 bases fitting TRBD1. CDR1 and CDR2 (germline): LGHNA, YNFKEQ. The CDR3 extends over 14 amino acids. The trim removed 1 base at V and 5 bases at J, leaving 2 bases unmatched. CDR3 loop: CASSQVTGGTEAFF. The CDR3 DNA is TGTGCCAGCAGCCAAGTGACAGGGGGGACTGAAGCTTTCTTT.

The J gene is TRBJ2-1, the V gene TRBV6-2 or TRBV6-3, with TRBD2 as a possible D gene (6 bases). Germline V gene data show CDR1 as MNHEY and CDR2 as SVGEGT. This CDR3 region has 12 residues. V was pared by 5 bases and J by 9 bases, with 11 bases between. CDR3 sequence reads: CASSLSGGEQFF. CDR3 bases: TGTGCCAGCAGTCTTAGCGGCGGTGAGCAGTTCTTC.

V usage is TRBV5-1 and J usage is TRBJ2-5, with unresolved D. CDR3 length equals 13 residues. Trimming removed 6 bases at V and 1 base at J, with 10 bases between. Germline V gene sequence: CDR1 SGHRS, CDR2 YFSETQ. The CDR3 sequence: CASTINFQETQYF. CDR3 DNA sequence: TGCGCCAGCACCATCAATTTCCAAGAGACCCAGTACTTC.

V gene TRBV11-2 combines with J gene TRBJ1-4; D might be TRBD1 (6 bases). The germline gives CDR1 SGHAT, CDR2 FQNNGV. The CDR3 consists of 15 residues. Between the trimmed V and J ends, which lost 6 bases and 5 bases, there was a span of 16 bases. As DNA, the CDR3 is TGTGCCAGCAGTTCGAATACTAGGGGGAATGAAAAACTGTTTTTT. Protein: CASSSNTRGNEKLFF.

The chain carries TRBV5-4 and TRBJ2-2; 9 nucleotides match TRBD2. This CDR3 contains 16 residues. CDR1 is SGHNT, CDR2 YYREEE, per germline (reference sequence). V dropped 0 bases and J dropped 7; count of bases not matched to a gene: 7. This CDR3 is CASSLGSGSRVGELFF. DNA for the CDR3: TGTGCCAGCAGCTTGGGTAGCGGGAGTCGTGTCGGGGAGCTGTTTTTT.

The chain links TRBV19 to TRBJ2-2; 11 bases agree with TRBD1. CDR3 length: 16 residues. Germline CDR1 LNHDA, CDR2 SQIVND (reference sequence). V shed 4 bases and J 6 bases; nucleotides not matched to a gene: 7. This CDR3 is CASSKGQGASSGELFF. The CDR3 DNA is TGTGCCAGTAGTAAAGGACAGGGGGCTTCGTCCGGGGAGCTGTTTTTT.

Only one count was recorded for this clone. V is TRBV10-1 and J is TRBJ2-2; TRBD2 aligns across 8 bases. J gave up 6 bases and V 3 bases, and 3 bases lay outside the gene matches. The CDR3 consists of 14 residues. Germline loops: CDR1 WNHNN, CDR2 SYGVQD (reference sequence). CDR3 sequence (DNA): TGCGCCAGCAGTGATCGCGGGAGGTCCGGGGAGCTGTTTTTT. Translation gives CASSDRGRSGELFF.

This clone showed up just a few times. This sequence joins TRBV13 and TRBJ1-1, with D unclear. Germline CDR1 PRHDT, CDR2 FYEKMQ (reference sequence). V was clipped by 0 bases and J by 5 bases, with 7 bases between them. There are 13 residues in the CDR3. CDR3 bases: TGTGCCAGCAGCTTAGGAACGCGAACTGAAGCTTTCTTT. Protein product: CASSLGTRTEAFF.

The gene calls are TRBV11-1 and TRBJ2-5, with D perhaps TRBD2 (5 bases). The V end lost 5 bases, the J end lost 2 bases, and 12 bases lay between the germline ends. Germline assignment: CDR1 SGHAT and CDR2 FQDESV (reference sequence). The CDR3 is 14 residues long. CDR3 residues: CASSPGRGQETQYF. Here the CDR3 DNA reads TGTGCCAGCAGCCCCGGACGGGGACAAGAGACCCAGTACTTC.

This chain connects TRBV28 to TRBJ2-4; possible D gene TRBD2, 5 bases. Germline V gene sequence: CDR1 MDHEN, CDR2 SYDVKM. This CDR3 region has 16 residues. V dropped 3 bases and J dropped 0 bases, with 12 bases sitting between them. The CDR3 coding sequence is TGTGCCAGCAGTTTGGCGGGCTCGATAGCCAAAAACATTCAGTACTTC. Its protein product is CASSLAGSIAKNIQYF.

V is TRBV6-6 and J is TRBJ2-3; 7 bases are a match to TRBD1. Germline CDR1 MNHNY, CDR2 SVGAGI (reference sequence). V shed 10 bases, J shed 0 bases, and the junction held 7 bases outside the gene matches. The CDR3 totals 14 residues. Here the CDR3 reads CAIQGGSSTDTQYF. The CDR3 DNA is TGTGCCATCCAAGGGGGCAGTAGCACAGATACGCAGTATTTT.

The chain carries TRBV2 and TRBJ2-7; 8 nucleotides match TRBD1. Germline V gene lookup returns CDR1 SNHLY and CDR2 FYNNEI. V dropped 5 bases and J dropped 6; count of bases not matched to a gene: 15. This CDR3 spans 16 amino acids. This CDR3 is CASSSDRDRPRGEQYF. The CDR3 nucleotides are TGTGCCAGCAGTTCAGACCGGGACAGGCCACGGGGCGAGCAGTACTTC. Full variable domain (missing parts from reference TRBV2 and TRBJ2-7): EPEVTQTPSHQVTQMGQEVILRCVPISNHLYFYWYRQILGQKVEFLVSFYNNEISEKSEIFDDQFSVERPDGSNFTLKIRSTKLEDSAMYFCASSSDRDRPRGEQYFGPGTRLTVT.

The V gene is TRBV6-5, the J gene TRBJ1-4; D possibly corresponds to TRBD1 (6 bases). The germline V gene encodes CDR1 MNHEY and CDR2 SVGAGI. The CDR3 covers 14 residues. The ends were cut back, 10 bases at V and 7 bases at J, with 19 bases in the middle. Here the CDR3 reads CAIGPGLQGEKLFF. The CDR3 nucleotides are TGTGCCATAGGTCCGGGACTACAGGGTGAAAAACTGTTTTTT.

CDR3 loop: CASSLLVRTGDGEQFF. The CDR3 DNA is TGTGCCAGCAGCTTATTAGTCCGGACAGGGGACGGTGAGCAGTTCTTC. The rearrangement joins TRBV13 to TRBJ2-1, with TRBD1 identical over 9 bases. The CDR3 covers 16 residues. The germline V gene encodes CDR1 PRHDT and CDR2 FYEKMQ (reference sequence). V dropped 2 bases and J dropped 9; count of bases not matched to a gene: 11.

The V call is TRBV15, the J call TRBJ2-1; TRBD2 matches 11 bases. This CDR3 spans 15 amino acids. J lost 7 bases, V lost 6 bases, and 8 bases had no gene match. Germline V CDR1 and CDR2: LNHNV, YYDKDF (reference sequence). DNA of the CDR3: TGTGCCACCAGGGCTAGCGGGAGGTTGGGGAATGAGCAGTTCTTC. Protein product: CATRASGRLGNEQFF.

This clone was found once. The V call is TRBV24-1, the J call TRBJ2-1; 9 bases align to TRBD1. CDR1 is KGHDR and CDR2 is SFDVKD in the germline V gene. The V and J ends lost 1 base and 4 bases, in that order; junction bases with no gene match: 7. The CDR3 extends over 17 amino acids. CDR3: CATSDFLRDREYNEQFF. DNA of the CDR3: TGTGCCACCAGTGATTTTCTCCGGGACAGGGAGTACAATGAGCAGTTCTTC.

The genes are TRBV2 and TRBJ2-2, with a possible D match to TRBD1 (6 bases). The CDR3 runs to 15 residues. V was clipped by 4 bases and J by 2 bases, with 11 bases between them. Germline loops: CDR1 SNHLY, CDR2 FYNNEI. The CDR3 is CASSVLQGNTGELFF. The CDR3 DNA is TGTGCCAGCAGTGTCCTACAGGGAAACACCGGGGAGCTGTTTTTT.